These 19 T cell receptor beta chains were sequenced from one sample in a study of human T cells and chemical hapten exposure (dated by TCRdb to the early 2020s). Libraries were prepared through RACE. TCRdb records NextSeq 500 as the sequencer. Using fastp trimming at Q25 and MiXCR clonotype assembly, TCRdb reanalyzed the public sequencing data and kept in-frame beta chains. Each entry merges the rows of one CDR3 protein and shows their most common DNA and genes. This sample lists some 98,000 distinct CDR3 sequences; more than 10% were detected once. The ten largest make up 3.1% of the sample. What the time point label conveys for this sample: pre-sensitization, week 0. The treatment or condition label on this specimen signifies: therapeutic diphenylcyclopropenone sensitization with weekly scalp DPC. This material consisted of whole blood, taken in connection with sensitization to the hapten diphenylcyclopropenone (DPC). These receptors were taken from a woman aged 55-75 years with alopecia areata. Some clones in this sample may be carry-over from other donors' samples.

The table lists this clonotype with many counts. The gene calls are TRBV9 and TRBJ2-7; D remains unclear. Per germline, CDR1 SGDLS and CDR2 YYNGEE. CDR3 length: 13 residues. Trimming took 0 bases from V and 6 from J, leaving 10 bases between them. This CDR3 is CASSVEDPSEQYF. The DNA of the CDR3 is TGTGCCAGCAGCGTAGAGGACCCCTCCGAGCAGTACTTC.

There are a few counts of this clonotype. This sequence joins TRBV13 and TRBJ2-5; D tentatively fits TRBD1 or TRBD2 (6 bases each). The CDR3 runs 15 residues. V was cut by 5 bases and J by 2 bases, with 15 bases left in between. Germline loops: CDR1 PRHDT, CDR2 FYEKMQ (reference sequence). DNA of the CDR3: TGTGCCAGCAGCACAAGACAGGAGGGGCAAGAGACCCAGTACTTC. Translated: CASSTRQEGQETQYF.

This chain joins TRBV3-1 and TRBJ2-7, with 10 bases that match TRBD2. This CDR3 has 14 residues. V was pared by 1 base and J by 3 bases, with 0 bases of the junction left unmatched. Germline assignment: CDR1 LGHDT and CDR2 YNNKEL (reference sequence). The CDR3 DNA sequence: TGTGCCAGCAGCCAAGGACTAGCGGGCTACGAGCAGTACTTC. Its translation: CASSQGLAGYEQYF.

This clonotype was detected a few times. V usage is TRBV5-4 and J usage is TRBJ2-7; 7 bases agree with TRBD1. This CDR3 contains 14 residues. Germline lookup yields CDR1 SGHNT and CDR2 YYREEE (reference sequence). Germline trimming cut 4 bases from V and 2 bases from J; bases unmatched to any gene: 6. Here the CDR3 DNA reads TGTGCCAGCAGCCCGGACAGGCGCACCTACGAGCAGTACTTC. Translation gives CASSPDRRTYEQYF.

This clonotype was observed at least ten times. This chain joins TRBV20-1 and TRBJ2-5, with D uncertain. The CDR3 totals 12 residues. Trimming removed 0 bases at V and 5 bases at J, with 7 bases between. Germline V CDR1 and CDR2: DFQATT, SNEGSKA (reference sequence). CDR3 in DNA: TGCAGTGCTAGAGAATCGGGCGAGACCCAGTACTTC. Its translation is CSARESGETQYF.

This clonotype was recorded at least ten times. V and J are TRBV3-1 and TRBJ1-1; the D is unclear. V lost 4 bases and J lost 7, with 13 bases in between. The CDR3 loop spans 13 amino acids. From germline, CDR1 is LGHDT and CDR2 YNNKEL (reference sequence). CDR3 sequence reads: CASSRMAWGEAFF. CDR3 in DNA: TGTGCCAGCAGCCGAATGGCATGGGGTGAAGCTTTCTTT.

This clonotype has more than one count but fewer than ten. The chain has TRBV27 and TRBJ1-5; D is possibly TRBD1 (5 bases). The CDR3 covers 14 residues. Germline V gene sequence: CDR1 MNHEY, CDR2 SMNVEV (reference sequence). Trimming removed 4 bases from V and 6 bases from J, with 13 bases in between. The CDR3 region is CASSSRGGVQPQHF. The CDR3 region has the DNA TGTGCCAGCAGTTCAAGGGGAGGGGTTCAGCCCCAGCATTTT.

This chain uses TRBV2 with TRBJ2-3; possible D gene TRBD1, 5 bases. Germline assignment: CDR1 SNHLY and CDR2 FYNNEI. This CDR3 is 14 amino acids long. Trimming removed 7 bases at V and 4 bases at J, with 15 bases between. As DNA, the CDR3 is TGTGCCAGCAACCCTGGGGCGGACGCAGATACGCAGTATTTT. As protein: CASNPGADADTQYF.

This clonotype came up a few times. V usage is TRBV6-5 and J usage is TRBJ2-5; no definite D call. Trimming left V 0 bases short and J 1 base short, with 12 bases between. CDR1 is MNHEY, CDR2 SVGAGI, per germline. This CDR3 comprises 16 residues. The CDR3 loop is CASSYSIAVVQETQYF. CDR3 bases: TGTGCCAGCAGTTACTCGATTGCGGTGGTCCAAGAGACCCAGTACTTC.

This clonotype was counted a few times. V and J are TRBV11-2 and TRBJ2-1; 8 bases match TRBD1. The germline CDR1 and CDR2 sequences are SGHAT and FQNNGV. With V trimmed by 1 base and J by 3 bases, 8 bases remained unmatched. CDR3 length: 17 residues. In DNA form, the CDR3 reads TGTGCCAGCAGCTTAGCTTGGGACAGGATAAACTACAATGAGCAGTTCTTC. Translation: CASSLAWDRINYNEQFF.

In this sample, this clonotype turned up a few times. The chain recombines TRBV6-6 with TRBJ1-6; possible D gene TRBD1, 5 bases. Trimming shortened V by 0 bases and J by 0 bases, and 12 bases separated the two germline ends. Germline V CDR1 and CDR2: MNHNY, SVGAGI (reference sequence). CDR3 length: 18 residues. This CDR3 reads CASSYSGQGNSYNSPLHF. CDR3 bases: TGTGCCAGCAGTTACTCCGGGCAGGGAAACTCCTATAATTCACCCCTCCACTTT.

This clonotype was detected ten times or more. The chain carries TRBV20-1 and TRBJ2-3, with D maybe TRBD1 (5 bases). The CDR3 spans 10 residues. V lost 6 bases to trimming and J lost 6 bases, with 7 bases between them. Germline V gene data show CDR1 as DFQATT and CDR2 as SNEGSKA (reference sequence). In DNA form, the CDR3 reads TGCAGTGCGAACAGGGATACGCAGTATTTT. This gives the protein CSANRDTQYF.

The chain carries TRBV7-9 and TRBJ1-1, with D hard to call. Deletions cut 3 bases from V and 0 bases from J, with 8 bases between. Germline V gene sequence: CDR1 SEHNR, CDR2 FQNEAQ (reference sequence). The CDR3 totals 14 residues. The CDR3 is CASSFGFVNTEAFF. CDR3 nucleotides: TGTGCCAGCAGCTTTGGGTTCGTGAACACTGAAGCTTTCTTT.

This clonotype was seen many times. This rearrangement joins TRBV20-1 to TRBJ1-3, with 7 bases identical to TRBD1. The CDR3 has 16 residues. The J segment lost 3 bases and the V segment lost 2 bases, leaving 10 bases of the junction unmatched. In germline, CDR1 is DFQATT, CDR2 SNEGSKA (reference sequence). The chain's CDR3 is CSARSINRDSGNTIYF. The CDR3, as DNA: TGCAGTGCTAGATCAATAAACAGGGACAGTGGAAACACCATATATTTT.

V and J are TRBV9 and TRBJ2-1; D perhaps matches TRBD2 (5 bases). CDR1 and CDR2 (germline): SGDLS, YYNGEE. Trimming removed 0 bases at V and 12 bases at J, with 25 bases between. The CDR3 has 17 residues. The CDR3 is CASSVASGSGAGWRQFF. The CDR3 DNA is TGTGCCAGCAGCGTAGCTTCGGGGTCCGGAGCCGGTTGGCGGCAGTTCTTC.

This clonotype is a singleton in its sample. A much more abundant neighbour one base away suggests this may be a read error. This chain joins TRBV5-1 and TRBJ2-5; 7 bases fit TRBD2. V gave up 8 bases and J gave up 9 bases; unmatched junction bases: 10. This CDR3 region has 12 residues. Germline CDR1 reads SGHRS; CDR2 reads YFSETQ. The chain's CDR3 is CASSPSGESQYF. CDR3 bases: TGCGCCAGTAGCCCCAGCGGGGAGTCCCAGTACTTC.

CDR3 nucleotide sequence: TGTGCCAGCAGTCCCCCTAGCGGGCTAGCCAAAAACATTCAGTACTTC. Its protein product is CASSPPSGLAKNIQYF. The J gene is TRBJ2-4, the V gene TRBV2; 8 bases match TRBD2. CDR1 is SNHLY and CDR2 is FYNNEI in the germline V gene. CDR3 length: 16 amino acids. V dropped 5 bases and J dropped 0; count of bases not matched to a gene: 6.

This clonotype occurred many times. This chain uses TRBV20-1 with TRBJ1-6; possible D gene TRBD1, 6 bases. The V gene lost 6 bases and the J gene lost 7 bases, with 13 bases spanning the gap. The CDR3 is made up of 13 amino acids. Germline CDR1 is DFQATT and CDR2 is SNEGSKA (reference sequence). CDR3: CSAKQGVNSPLHF. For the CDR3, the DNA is TGCAGTGCCAAACAGGGAGTAAATTCACCCCTCCACTTT.

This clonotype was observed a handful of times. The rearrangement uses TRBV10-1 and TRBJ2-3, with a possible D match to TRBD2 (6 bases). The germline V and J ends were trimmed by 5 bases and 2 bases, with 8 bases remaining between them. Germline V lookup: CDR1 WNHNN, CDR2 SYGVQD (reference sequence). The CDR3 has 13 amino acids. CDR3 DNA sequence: TGCGCCAGCAGTCGGGACTTCACAGATACGCAGTATTTT. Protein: CASSRDFTDTQYF.